The text below deals with one T cell receptor beta chain. Its antigen remains unidentified. These data are taken from a study of T cell responses to AZD1222 COVID-19 vaccine. Study background: Second-dose recipients at about 4 or about 12 weeks were treated as one pooled group. General observations from the study: Recipients of two AZD1222 doses showed rising Spike-specific TCR breadth and depth. Baseline seropositivity characterized only a handful of AZD1222 recipients.

Profiled with immunoSEQ multiplex PCR; TCRdb holds only in-frame clones, not every one. The sample carries some 100,000 clones, 80% to 95% recorded once. Germline CDR1 reads SGHDT; CDR2 reads YYEEEE. The CDR3 consists of 16 residues. With 5 bases removed from V and 0 bases from J, the gap between germline ends came to 14 bases. V is TRBV5-6 and J is TRBJ2-2; tentative D call: TRBD2 (6 bases). The receptor was derived from an adult in good health. Sample: peripheral blood, taken on day 0 of AZD1222 vaccination. The CDR3 bases are TGTGCCAGCAGGGCCGGGACTCCTTCGAACACCGGGGAGCTGTTTTTT. Its protein product is CASRAGTPSNTGELFF.